The present T cell receptor beta chain was sequenced within a study of T cells in Graves' hyperthyroidism and ophthalmopathy. Researchers defined stable Graves' hyperthyroidism as no ophthalmopathy progression within 18 months. TCR beta CDR3 regions were amplified from RNA transcripts. The HTBI primer set served for first-round RT-PCR of the TCR CDR3. TCRdb used MiXCR to reprocess the multiplex PCR reads, holding one entry per CDR3 protein. Among a few hundred thousand distinct CDR3 sequences listed, more than 15% were seen once. Deletions cut 3 bases from V and 6 bases from J, with 12 bases between. This CDR3 has 13 amino acids. Germline V lookup: CDR1 LNHDA, CDR2 SQIVND (reference sequence).

The sample comprised blood. The chain uses TRBV19 and TRBJ2-7; D is unclear. The clonotype was recovered from a woman in her twenties or thirties with Graves' hyperthyroidism. CDR3 loop: CASSIPPSGEQYF. As DNA, the CDR3 is TGTGCCAGTAGTATCCCCCCGTCTGGCGAGCAGTACTTC.